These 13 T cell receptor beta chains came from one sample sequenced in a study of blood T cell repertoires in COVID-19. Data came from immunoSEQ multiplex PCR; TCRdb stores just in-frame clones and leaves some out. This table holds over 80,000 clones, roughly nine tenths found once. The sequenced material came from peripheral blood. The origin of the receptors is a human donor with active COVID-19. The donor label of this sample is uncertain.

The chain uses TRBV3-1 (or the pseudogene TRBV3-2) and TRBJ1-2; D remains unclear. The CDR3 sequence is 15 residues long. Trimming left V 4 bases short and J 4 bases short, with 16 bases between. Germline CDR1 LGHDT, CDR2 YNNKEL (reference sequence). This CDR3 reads CASSLTPIDRYGYTF. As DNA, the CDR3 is TGTGCCAGCAGCCTTACCCCCATAGATCGCTATGGCTACACCTTC.

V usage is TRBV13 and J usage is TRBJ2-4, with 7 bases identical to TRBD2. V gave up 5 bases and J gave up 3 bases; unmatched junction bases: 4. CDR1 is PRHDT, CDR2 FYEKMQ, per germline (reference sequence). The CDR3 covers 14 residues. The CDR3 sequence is CASSGEGNKNIQYF. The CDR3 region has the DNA TGTGCCAGCAGCGGGGAGGGCAACAAAAACATTCAGTACTTC.

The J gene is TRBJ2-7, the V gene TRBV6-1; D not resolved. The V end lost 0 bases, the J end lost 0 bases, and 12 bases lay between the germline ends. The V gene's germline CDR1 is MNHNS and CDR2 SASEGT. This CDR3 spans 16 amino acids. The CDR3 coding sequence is TGTGCCAGCAGTGAAGCCCGATCTATCCCCTCCTACGAGCAGTACTTC. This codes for CASSEARSIPSYEQYF.

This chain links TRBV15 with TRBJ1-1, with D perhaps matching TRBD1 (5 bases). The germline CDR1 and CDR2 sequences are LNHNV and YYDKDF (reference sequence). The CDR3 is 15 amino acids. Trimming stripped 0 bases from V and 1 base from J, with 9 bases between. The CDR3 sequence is CATSRDRGSNTEAFF. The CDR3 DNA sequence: TGTGCCACCAGCAGAGATCGGGGGTCGAACACTGAAGCTTTCTTT. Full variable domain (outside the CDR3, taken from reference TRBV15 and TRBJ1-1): DAMVIQNPRYQVTQFGKPVTLSCSQTLNHNVMYWYQQKSSQAPKLLFHYYDKDFNNEADTPDNFQSRRPNTSFCFLDIRSPGLGDTAMYLCATSRDRGSNTEAFFGQGTRLTVV.

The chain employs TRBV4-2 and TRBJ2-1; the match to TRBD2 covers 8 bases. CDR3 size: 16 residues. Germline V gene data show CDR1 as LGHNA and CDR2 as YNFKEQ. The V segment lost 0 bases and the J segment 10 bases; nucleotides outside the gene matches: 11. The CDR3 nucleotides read TGTGCCAGCAGCCAAGATGGTAGAGCGGGGGTTCGGGAGCAGTTCTTC. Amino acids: CASSQDGRAGVREQFF.

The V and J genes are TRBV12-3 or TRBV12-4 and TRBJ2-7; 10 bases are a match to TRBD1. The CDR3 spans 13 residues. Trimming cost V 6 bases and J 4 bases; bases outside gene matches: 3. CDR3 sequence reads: CASSGTGAYEQYF. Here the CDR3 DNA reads TGTGCCAGCAGCGGGACAGGGGCTTACGAGCAGTACTTC.

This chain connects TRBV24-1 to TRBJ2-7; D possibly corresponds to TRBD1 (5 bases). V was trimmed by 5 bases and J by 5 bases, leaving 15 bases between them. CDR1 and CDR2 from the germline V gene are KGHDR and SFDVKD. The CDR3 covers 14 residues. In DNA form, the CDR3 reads TGTGCCACCAGTGTCTCTGGGGCCGAGGACGAGCAGTACTTC. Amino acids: CATSVSGAEDEQYF.

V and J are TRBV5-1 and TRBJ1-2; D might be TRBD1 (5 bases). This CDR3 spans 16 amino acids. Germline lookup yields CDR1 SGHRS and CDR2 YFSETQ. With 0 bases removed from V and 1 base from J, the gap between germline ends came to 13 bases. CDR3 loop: CASSLEGWDDNYGYTF. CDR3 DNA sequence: TGCGCCAGCAGCTTGGAGGGGTGGGATGATAACTATGGCTACACCTTC.

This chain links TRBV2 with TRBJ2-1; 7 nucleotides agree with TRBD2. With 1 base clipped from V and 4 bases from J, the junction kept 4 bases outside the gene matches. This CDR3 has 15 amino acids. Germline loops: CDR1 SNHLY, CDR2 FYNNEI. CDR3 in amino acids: CASSEDRGGYNEQFF. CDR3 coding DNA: TGTGCCAGCAGTGAAGATCGCGGGGGATACAATGAGCAGTTCTTC.

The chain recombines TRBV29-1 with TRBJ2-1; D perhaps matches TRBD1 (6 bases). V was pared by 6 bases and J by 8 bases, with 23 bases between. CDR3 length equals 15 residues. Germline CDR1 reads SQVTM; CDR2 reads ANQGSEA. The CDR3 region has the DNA TGCAGCGTCCACCCCCACCAGGGGTATTACGATGAGCAGTTCTTC. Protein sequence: CSVHPHQGYYDEQFF.

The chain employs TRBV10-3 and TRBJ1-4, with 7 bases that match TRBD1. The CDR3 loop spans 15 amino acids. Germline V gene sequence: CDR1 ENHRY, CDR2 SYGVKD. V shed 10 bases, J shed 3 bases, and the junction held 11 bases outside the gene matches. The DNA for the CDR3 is TGTGCCAGCTCGATCACCGGGACAGCTAATGAAAAACTGTTTTTT. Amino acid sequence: CASSITGTANEKLFF.

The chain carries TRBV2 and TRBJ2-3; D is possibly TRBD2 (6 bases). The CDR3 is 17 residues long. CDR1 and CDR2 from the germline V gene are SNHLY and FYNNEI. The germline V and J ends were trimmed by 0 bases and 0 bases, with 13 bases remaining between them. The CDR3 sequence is CASSEALGLSSTDTQYF. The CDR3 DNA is TGTGCCAGCAGTGAAGCCTTGGGACTGAGTAGCACAGATACGCAGTATTTT. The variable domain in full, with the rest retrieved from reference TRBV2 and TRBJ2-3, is EPEVTQTPSHQVTQMGQEVILRCVPISNHLYFYWYRQILGQKVEFLVSFYNNEISEKSEIFDDQFSVERPDGSNFTLKIRSTKLEDSAMYFCASSEALGLSSTDTQYFGPGTRLTVL.

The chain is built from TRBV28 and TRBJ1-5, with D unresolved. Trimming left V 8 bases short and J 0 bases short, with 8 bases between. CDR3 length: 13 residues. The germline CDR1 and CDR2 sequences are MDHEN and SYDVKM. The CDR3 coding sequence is TGTGCCAGCGGCAGAAATAGCAATCAGCCCCAGCATTTT. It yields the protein CASGRNSNQPQHF.